Shown below are 21 T cell receptor beta chains from a single sample sequenced in a study of T cells expressing NK-cell markers. Reprocessing the 5' RACE reads, TCRdb reports a single entry for every CDR3 protein and omits DNA. The sample totals 250,000 to 300,000 distinct CDR3 sequences; its top ten clones hold under 0.5%. Sequenced: blood T cells: a sorted CD56 or NKG2C T cell subset, CD4+ or CD8+ T cells, or bulk PBMC T cells (not recorded which). These receptors were collected from a man aged 18-30 years in good health.

This rearrangement joins TRBV18 to TRBJ2-7; the D call from TCRdb, TRBD2, cannot be confirmed without DNA. Germline CDR1 is KGHSH and CDR2 is LQKENI. The CDR3 spans 17 residues. The CDR3 spells CASSPPSSGRAFYEQYF.

The rearrangement uses TRBV29-1 and TRBJ2-3; the TCRdb D gene call, TRBD1, has no DNA to confirm it. The V gene's germline CDR1 is SQVTM and CDR2 ANQGSEA. The CDR3 totals 16 residues. The CDR3 sequence: CSVDFPGQGATDTQYF.

This rearrangement joins TRBV12-3 or TRBV12-4 to TRBJ2-2; as DNA is missing, the TRBD1 call by TCRdb cannot be tested. This CDR3 contains 15 residues. CDR3 protein: CASSLDSGFTGELFF.

The chain combines TRBV9 with TRBJ2-3. Germline lookup yields CDR1 SGDLS and CDR2 YYNGEE. The CDR3 extends over 14 amino acids. The CDR3 here is CASSVDSTRDTQYF. The whole variable domain, filled in from reference TRBV9 and TRBJ2-3, reads DSGVTQTPKHLITATGQRVTLRCSPRSGDLSVYWYQQSLDQGLQFLIQYYNGEERAKGNILERFSAQQFPDLHSELNLSSLELGDSALYFCASSVDSTRDTQYFGPGTRLTVL.

This chain joins TRBV20-1 and TRBJ2-5; the TCRdb call, TRBD1, lacks DNA for checking. The CDR3 loop spans 15 amino acids. Germline CDR1 and CDR2: DFQATT and SNEGSKA (reference sequence). This CDR3 is CSARGDRANQETQYF.

The rearrangement joins TRBV19 to TRBJ2-1; the TCRdb D gene call, TRBD1, has no DNA to confirm it. Per the germline V gene, CDR1 is LNHDA and CDR2 is SQIVND (reference sequence). CDR3 length: 15 amino acids. CDR3: CASSGTAKLWNEQFF.

The rearrangement joins TRBV6-1 to TRBJ1-5. Germline assignment: CDR1 MNHNS and CDR2 SASEGT. This CDR3 region has 14 residues. This chain's CDR3 is CASSERTDNQPQHF.

The chain combines TRBV20-1 with TRBJ2-1; TCRdb returns TRBD2, unconfirmable since there is no DNA. The germline gives CDR1 DFQATT, CDR2 SNEGSKA (reference sequence). This CDR3 comprises 17 residues. The CDR3 sequence: CSALPGLAGAAKNEQFF.

The rearrangement uses TRBV10-3 and TRBJ2-3; the TCRdb call, TRBD1, lacks DNA for checking. The CDR3 runs to 17 residues. Germline V gene sequence: CDR1 ENHRY, CDR2 SYGVKD. CDR3 protein: CAISDKRTTQLTDTQYF.

The genes are TRBV29-1 and TRBJ2-3. The CDR3 is 15 amino acids. Germline CDR1 reads SQVTM; CDR2 reads ANQGSEA. The CDR3 region is CSVLGVTTSTDTQYF.

The CDR3 loop reads CSVISQISGANVLTF. The V call is TRBV29-1, the J call TRBJ2-6. The CDR3 contains 15 residues. CDR1 is SQVTM and CDR2 is ANQGSEA in the germline V gene.

The rearrangement joins TRBV4-3 to TRBJ2-2. Germline CDR1 is LGHNA and CDR2 is YSLEER. The length of the CDR3 is 14 residues. The CDR3 reads CASSQGTDTGELFF.

The gene calls are TRBV24-1 and TRBJ1-2; the TRBD1 assignment by TCRdb is unverifiable without DNA. CDR1 and CDR2 from the germline V gene are KGHDR and SFDVKD. The CDR3 has 14 residues. The CDR3 spells CATSDLGQADGYTF.

The chain couples TRBV5-1 to TRBJ2-2; TCRdb's D gene call, TRBD1, goes unchecked for lack of DNA. The CDR3 sequence is 14 residues long. From germline, CDR1 is SGHRS and CDR2 YFSETQ. CDR3 residues: CASTPRLGAGELFF. The full variable domain, rest sourced from reference TRBV5-1 and TRBJ2-2, is KAGVTQTPRYLIKTRGQQVTLSCSPISGHRSVSWYQQTPGQGLQFLFEYFSETQRNKGNFPGRFSGRQFSNSRSEMNVSTLELGDSALYLCASTPRLGAGELFFGEGSRLTVL.

The chain uses TRBV18 and TRBJ2-3; TCRdb names TRBD1, which stays unverified in the absence of DNA. The CDR3 totals 13 residues. The V gene's germline CDR1 is KGHSH and CDR2 LQKENI. CDR3 loop: CASSQGQGDTQYF.

The rearrangement links TRBV6-1 to TRBJ1-4; TCRdb's assignment of TRBD1 cannot be checked, as there is no DNA. The germline V gene encodes CDR1 MNHNS and CDR2 SASEGT. The CDR3 is 17 amino acids. The CDR3: CASSRWPGTQPNEKLFF.

This chain joins TRBV12-3 or TRBV12-4 and TRBJ2-1; TCRdb designates TRBD1, a call that cannot be tested without DNA. The CDR3 is 14 residues long. CDR3 region: CASRRLGVYNEQFF.

The chain is built from TRBV5-1 and TRBJ2-6. Germline V gives CDR1 SGHRS, CDR2 YFSETQ. CDR3 length: 15 residues. The CDR3 reads CASSFRSSGANVLTF.

This sequence joins TRBV6-1 and TRBJ2-1; lacking DNA, the TRBD2 call made by TCRdb goes unchecked. The CDR3 runs 14 residues. Germline V CDR1 and CDR2: MNHNS, SASEGT. CDR3 in amino acids: CASSLTSGRVEQFF.

The V call is TRBV10-3, the J call TRBJ2-1; TCRdb returns TRBD2, unconfirmable since there is no DNA. The CDR3 is 16 amino acids. Germline V gives CDR1 ENHRY, CDR2 SYGVKD. The CDR3 region is CAISEFGRESYNEQFF.

The J gene is TRBJ2-3, the V gene TRBV12-3 or TRBV12-4; the D call from TCRdb, TRBD2, cannot be confirmed without DNA. This CDR3 is built from 15 residues. The chain's CDR3 is CASSLTRSRRDTQYF.